This T cell receptor (beta chain) was captured in a study of neurological immune-mediated disorders. TCRdb called the 5' RACE reads again in MiXCR, with one record for every CDR3 protein. The repertoire holds about 87,000 distinct CDR3 sequences, roughly 3.5% seen once, with around 2.7% in the top ten. This clonotype was counted between two and nine times. V lost 2 bases and J lost 2, with 22 bases in between. The CDR3 spans 18 residues. Germline V gives CDR1 SGHVS, CDR2 FNYEAQ. The clonotype originates from a woman between 50 and 59 years old with multiple sclerosis. Sample: PBMCs. The rearrangement links TRBV7-6 to TRBJ2-7; D is possibly TRBD1 (6 bases). CDR3 sequence: CASSLRSGELGKTYEQYF. The CDR3 coding sequence is TGTGCCAGCAGCTTAAGGTCAGGGGAACTGGGGAAGACCTACGAGCAGTACTTC.